The 29 T cell receptor beta chains below all came from one sample that was sequenced in a study of spatial heterogeneity in lung cancer. Notes on the study in general: Within tumors, counts of expanded alpha and beta TCRs tracked tumor mutation counts.

Specified time point: sample taken at primary tumor resection. Their antigen targets remain unknown. TCRdb ran MiXCR on the 5' RACE reads and lists one entry per CDR3 protein. The table shows some 16,000 distinct CDR3 sequences, with approximately 6.8% occurring only once. The sequences come from lung tumor tissue, collected at surgery. The receptors come from a female donor with early-stage non-small cell lung cancer.

Ten or more counts support this clonotype. This beta chain appears as a stray read in a library generated for alpha chains; its size is not informative. The CDR3 DNA follows: TGTGCCAGCAGTTCTAGCGGGGGGGTGGTCAAAAACATTCAGTACTTC. Protein sequence: CASSSSGGVVKNIQYF. The chain is built from TRBV6-2 or TRBV6-3 and TRBJ2-4, with 12 bases identical to TRBD2. Per the germline V gene, CDR1 is MNHEY and CDR2 is SVGEGT. The junction had 4 bases not matched to a gene; V was cut back by 4 bases and J by 3 bases. CDR3 length: 16 residues.

This clonotype is medium-sized in the sample. Because this beta chain is a stray read in a library intended to capture alpha chains, its abundance should not be given much weight. V gene TRBV5-1 combines with J gene TRBJ2-7; a weak D match, TRBD2 (6 bases). CDR1 is SGHRS, CDR2 YFSETQ, per germline. This CDR3 is built from 16 residues. Trimming shortened V by 4 bases and J by 0 bases, and 17 bases separated the two germline ends. The CDR3 DNA follows: TGCGCCAGCAGCCCCGGGAGCCTAGCAAGCTCCTACGAGCAGTACTTC. It is translated as CASSPGSLASSYEQYF.

This clonotype came up many times. This beta chain is an unintended read in a library built for alpha chains; its size means little. The chain uses TRBV5-1 and TRBJ1-3, with a weak D call TRBD1 (5 bases). Trimming shortened V by 0 bases and J by 2 bases, and 9 bases separated the two germline ends. The CDR3 runs to 15 residues. In germline, CDR1 is SGHRS, CDR2 YFSETQ. In DNA form, the CDR3 reads TGCGCCAGCAGCTTGGAGTCAGGGCCTGGAAACACCATATATTTT. It is translated as CASSLESGPGNTIYF.

This clonotype was detected ten times or more. A library prepared for alpha chains yielded this beta chain as an off-target read; its size is of little meaning. The rearrangement uses TRBV7-2 and TRBJ2-3; 9 bases line up with TRBD2. Per germline, CDR1 SGHTA and CDR2 FQGNSA. CDR3 size: 14 residues. The V and J ends lost 5 bases and 7 bases, in that order; junction bases with no gene match: 7. The CDR3 region has the DNA TGTGCCAGCAGCAATCTAGCGGGGTCTTATACGCAGTATTTT. Translating it yields CASSNLAGSYTQYF. The variable domain in full, with the rest retrieved from reference TRBV7-2 and TRBJ2-3, is GAGVSQSPSNKVTEKGKDVELRCDPISGHTALYWYRQSLGQGLEFLIYFQGNSAPDKSGLPSDRFSAERTGGSVSTLTIQRTQQEDSAVYLCASSNLAGSYTQYFGPGTRLTVL.

In this sample, this clonotype turned up a few times. Found in a library prepared for alpha chains, this beta chain is an off-target read, and its abundance has little meaning. The chain employs TRBV7-6 and TRBJ2-3; TRBD2 is a possible D gene (5 bases). Germline V gene data show CDR1 as SGHVS and CDR2 as FNYEAQ. V was cut by 4 bases and J by 1 base, with 15 bases left in between. CDR3 length: 16 residues. The CDR3 is CASSSRAGVGTDTQYF. The DNA for the CDR3 is TGTGCCAGCAGCTCCCGGGCCGGGGTCGGCACAGATACGCAGTATTTT.

This clonotype was picked up many times. As an off-target read in a library built for alpha chains, this beta chain has a frequency of little significance. The CDR3 loop is CASSYSGFFATNEKLFF. The CDR3 DNA reads TGTGCCAGCAGTTACTCGGGCTTCTTTGCAACTAATGAAAAACTGTTTTTT. V is TRBV6-2 or TRBV6-3 and J is TRBJ1-4; D ambiguous. This CDR3 contains 17 residues. The germline V gene has CDR1 MNHEY and CDR2 SVGEGT. Between the trimmed V and J ends, which lost 0 bases and 0 bases, there was a span of 11 bases.

This clonotype was counted at least ten times. This beta chain is an unintended read in a library built for alpha chains; its size means little. V and J are TRBV4-1 and TRBJ1-3; D uncertain. This CDR3 comprises 17 residues. Germline assignment: CDR1 MGHRA and CDR2 YSYEKL. V was clipped by 1 base and J by 0 bases, with 13 bases between them. CDR3 sequence reads: CASSQAPPGNSGNTIYF. The CDR3 region has the DNA TGCGCCAGCAGCCAAGCCCCCCCCGGGAACTCTGGAAACACCATATATTTT.

As concerns this clonotype: Being off target in a library aimed at alpha chains, this beta chain has a size of little meaning. V and J are TRBV20-1 and TRBJ1-5, with TRBD1 as a possible D gene (6 bases). This CDR3 has 15 residues. From germline, CDR1 is DFQATT and CDR2 SNEGSKA (reference sequence). Trimming removed 4 bases at V and 0 bases at J, with 13 bases between. CDR3 amino acids: CSAIPGASSNQPQHF. The CDR3 DNA is TGCAGTGCTATCCCGGGGGCCTCTAGCAATCAGCCCCAGCATTTT.

This clonotype has just a few counts. With the library built for alpha chains, this beta chain is off target and its frequency is not meaningful. The chain links TRBV7-9 to TRBJ1-5; D is possibly TRBD1 (6 bases). The germline gives CDR1 SEHNR, CDR2 FQNEAQ (reference sequence). Deletions cut 5 bases from V and 4 bases from J, with 18 bases between. The CDR3 is 16 amino acids. Here the CDR3 reads CASSPEGGQANQPQHF. The CDR3 DNA follows: TGTGCCAGCAGCCCCGAGGGGGGGCAGGCAAATCAGCCCCAGCATTTT.

This clonotype was counted a few times. This beta chain is an unintended read in a library built for alpha chains; its size means little. This sequence joins TRBV11-2 and TRBJ2-7; 14 bases match TRBD2. Germline trimming cut 6 bases from V and 7 bases from J; bases unmatched to any gene: 5. Germline CDR1 SGHAT, CDR2 FQNNGV. The CDR3 is 14 amino acids. In DNA form, the CDR3 reads TGTGCCAGCAGGGGACTAGCGGGAGTTGGGGAGCAGTACTTC. As protein: CASRGLAGVGEQYF.

This clonotype was seen at least ten times. The size of this beta chain means little, since it is a stray read in a library made for alpha chains. The chain recombines TRBV20-1 with TRBJ2-1; 8 bases match TRBD1. There are 15 residues in the CDR3. Germline values: CDR1 DFQATT, CDR2 SNEGSKA (reference sequence). V trimming: 0 bases; J trimming: 4 bases; junction bases outside the gene matches: 5. DNA for the CDR3: TGCAGTGCTAGAGATAGGACAGGGCCTTACAATGAGCAGTTCTTC. The encoded protein is CSARDRTGPYNEQFF.

This clonotype was observed many times. The library was prepared for alpha chains; this beta chain is a stray read, so its frequency means little. V gene TRBV11-2 combines with J gene TRBJ2-3, with 7 bases that match TRBD2. V was pared by 5 bases and J by 5 bases, with 10 bases of the junction left unmatched. This CDR3 has 15 amino acids. Germline V gene data show CDR1 as SGHAT and CDR2 as FQNNGV. The CDR3 sequence: CASSPWVGGGDTQYF. CDR3 bases: TGTGCCAGCAGCCCTTGGGTTGGGGGGGGAGATACGCAGTATTTT.

In its sample, this clonotype was seen many times. Because the library targeted alpha chains, this beta chain is an off-target read whose size means little. CDR3 residues: CASTSDRLQPQHF. As DNA, the CDR3 is TGTGCCAGCACTTCCGACAGGCTGCAGCCCCAGCATTTT. The chain couples TRBV2 to TRBJ1-5, with D perhaps TRBD1 (6 bases). Per the germline V gene, CDR1 is SNHLY and CDR2 is FYNNEI. CDR3 length: 13 residues. Trimming removed 7 bases at V and 7 bases at J, with 14 bases between.

In its sample, this clonotype was seen once. The library was prepared for alpha chains; this beta chain is a stray read, so its frequency means little. The chain combines TRBV2 with TRBJ1-6, with D possibly TRBD1 on 5 matching bases. The CDR3 totals 13 residues. V was trimmed by 2 bases and J by 14 bases, leaving 13 bases between them. The germline CDR1 and CDR2 sequences are SNHLY and FYNNEI. The CDR3 DNA reads as TGTGCCAGCAGTGAAATTTTAGGGGTGGCCCTCCACTTT. Its protein is CASSEILGVALHF. The whole variable domain, filled in from reference TRBV2 and TRBJ1-6, reads EPEVTQTPSHQVTQMGQEVILRCVPISNHLYFYWYRQILGQKVEFLVSFYNNEISEKSEIFDDQFSVERPDGSNFTLKIRSTKLEDSAMYFCASSEILGVALHFGNGTRLTVT.

With respect to this clonotype: A clone one base away is much larger, so this may be a read error. As an off-target read in a library built for alpha chains, this beta chain has a frequency of little significance. The chain links TRBV2 to TRBJ1-6; D is uncertain. The germline V gene encodes CDR1 SNHLY and CDR2 FYNNEI. V gave up 5 bases and J gave up 6 bases, with 11 bases separating them. The length of the CDR3 is 14 residues. CDR3 coding DNA: TGTGCCAGCAGTAAATTCCTAGGTAATTCACCCCTCCACTTT. This sequence encodes CASSKFLGNSPLHF. The full variable domain, rest sourced from reference TRBV2 and TRBJ1-6, is EPEVTQTPSHQVTQMGQEVILRCVPISNHLYFYWYRQILGQKVEFLVSFYNNEISEKSEIFDDQFSVERPDGSNFTLKIRSTKLEDSAMYFCASSKFLGNSPLHFGNGTRLTVT.

Notes on this clonotype: Being one base from a much bigger clone, this may be a read error. This beta chain represents an off-target read in a library built for alpha chains; its size is of limited meaning. This sequence joins TRBV7-9 and TRBJ1-6; maybe TRBD1 (6 bases). The CDR3 totals 15 residues. The germline CDR1 and CDR2 sequences are SEHNR and FQNEAQ (reference sequence). The CDR3 protein is CASSSDSGHNTPLHF. The CDR3, as DNA: TGTGCCAGCAGCTCGGACTCGGGACATAATACACCCCTCCACTTT.

This clonotype was counted ten times or more. This beta chain slipped into a library made for alpha chains as a stray read, so its size is not meaningful. CDR3 in amino acids: CASSLVGGQETQYF. For the CDR3, the DNA is TGTGCCAGCAGCTTAGTGGGGGGCCAAGAGACCCAGTACTTC. The chain joins TRBV7-2 to TRBJ2-5; D is possibly TRBD2 (6 bases). V lost 1 base and J 1 base, leaving 7 bases between the germline ends. This CDR3 comprises 14 residues. In germline, CDR1 is SGHTA, CDR2 FQGNSA.

This clonotype has a count of ten or more. Since it is a stray read in a library aimed at alpha chains, this beta chain has a size that is not meaningful. V and J are TRBV20-1 and TRBJ1-5; 9 bases fit TRBD1. The V gene's germline CDR1 is DFQATT and CDR2 SNEGSKA (reference sequence). The CDR3 has 15 residues. Losses at the gene ends were 6 bases for V and 0 bases for J; bases not matched to a gene: 6. CDR3 loop: CSAGTGRDSNQPQHF. The CDR3 DNA reads TGCAGTGCCGGGACAGGGAGAGATAGCAATCAGCCCCAGCATTTT.

This clonotype was counted ten times or more. This beta chain appears as a stray read in a library generated for alpha chains; its size is not informative. The chain has TRBV28 and TRBJ1-2, with TRBD1 identical over 8 bases. This CDR3 comprises 16 residues. CDR1 MDHEN and CDR2 SYDVKM come from the germline V gene. V shed 5 bases, J shed 2 bases, and the junction held 10 bases outside the gene matches. In DNA form, the CDR3 reads TGTGCCAGCAGTCTTAACCCGGGACAGGACAACTATGGCTACACCTTC. Translating it yields CASSLNPGQDNYGYTF.

Turning to this clonotype: This beta chain appears as a stray read in a library generated for alpha chains; its size is not informative. The chain carries TRBV20-1 and TRBJ2-5; 11 positions agree with TRBD2. V dropped 6 bases and J dropped 7; count of bases not matched to a gene: 13. This CDR3 has 15 residues. Germline assignment: CDR1 DFQATT and CDR2 SNEGSKA (reference sequence). The CDR3 reads CSATSPGLAVGTQYF. The DNA for the CDR3 is TGCAGTGCCACAAGTCCGGGACTAGCGGTGGGGACCCAGTACTTC.

Regarding this clonotype: Since it is a stray read in a library aimed at alpha chains, this beta chain has a size that is not meaningful. The V and J genes are TRBV27 and TRBJ1-1, with D possibly matching TRBD1 (5 bases). Deletions cut 5 bases from V and 0 bases from J, with 16 bases between. Germline CDR1 is MNHEY and CDR2 is SMNVEV (reference sequence). The CDR3 has 16 residues. CDR3 region: CASSPTPGRLNTEAFF. CDR3 nucleotide sequence: TGTGCCAGCAGTCCCACACCGGGACGCTTGAACACTGAAGCTTTCTTT.

This clonotype was detected many times. For a library built for alpha chains, this beta chain is a stray read; little rests on its size. This rearrangement joins TRBV12-3 or TRBV12-4 to TRBJ2-5; D not resolved. The ends were cut back, 0 bases at V and 14 bases at J, with 16 bases in the middle. This CDR3 spans 13 amino acids. This CDR3 reads CASSLAADLYYYF. CDR3 in DNA: TGTGCCAGCAGTTTAGCGGCAGACCTATATTATTACTTC.

This clonotype was seen a few times. A library prepared for alpha chains yielded this beta chain as an off-target read; its size is of little meaning. The chain uses TRBV6-5 and TRBJ2-6; 9 nucleotides line up with TRBD1. Unmatched junction bases numbered 4, after V lost 6 bases and J lost 4 bases. The CDR3 consists of 15 residues. Germline V gene data show CDR1 as MNHEY and CDR2 as SVGAGI. The CDR3 loop is CASSRTGAGANVLTF. As DNA, the CDR3 is TGTGCCAGCAGCCGGACAGGGGCCGGGGCCAACGTCCTGACTTTC.

This clonotype was seen at least ten times. This beta chain came through as a stray read in a library set up for alpha chains, and its size says little. The chain employs TRBV5-1 and TRBJ2-3; possible D gene TRBD1, 5 bases. Germline V gives CDR1 SGHRS, CDR2 YFSETQ. The V end was cut by 3 bases, the J end by 5 bases, with 10 bases between. The CDR3 runs to 13 residues. The CDR3 DNA reads TGCGCCAGCAGCTCCCTACAGGAAGATACGCAGTATTTT. Translation: CASSSLQEDTQYF. Together with reference TRBV5-1 and TRBJ2-3, the CDR3 gives the full variable domain: KAGVTQTPRYLIKTRGQQVTLSCSPISGHRSVSWYQQTPGQGLQFLFEYFSETQRNKGNFPGRFSGRQFSNSRSEMNVSTLELGDSALYLCASSSLQEDTQYFGPGTRLTVL.

Remarks on this clonotype: A library prepared for alpha chains yielded this beta chain as an off-target read; its size is of little meaning. The chain links TRBV9 to TRBJ2-5, with no clear D. Germline V gene sequence: CDR1 SGDLS, CDR2 YYNGEE. The CDR3 totals 14 residues. V lost 4 bases and J lost 2, with 12 bases in between. The CDR3 sequence is CASSPTQRQETQYF. The CDR3 nucleotides read TGTGCCAGCAGCCCAACCCAGAGGCAAGAGACCCAGTACTTC.

This clonotype was counted only a few times. This beta chain turned up in a library designed for alpha chains; as an off-target read, its abundance says little. The rearrangement links TRBV12-3 or TRBV12-4 to TRBJ1-5, with a weak D call TRBD1 (6 bases). The CDR3 has 13 residues. The V and J ends lost 3 bases and 7 bases respectively, with 10 bases between them. CDR3 region: CASSFTQGQPQHF. As DNA, the CDR3 is TGTGCCAGCAGTTTTACCCAGGGGCAGCCCCAGCATTTT.

In its sample, this clonotype is medium-sized (0.01 to 0.1%). This beta chain lies outside the target of a library built for alpha chains; its clone size means little. The J gene is TRBJ2-2, the V gene TRBV7-2, with a possible D match to TRBD2 (7 bases). Trimming stripped 5 bases from V and 3 bases from J, with 13 bases between. The germline V gene encodes CDR1 SGHTA and CDR2 FQGNSA. CDR3 size: 15 residues. The CDR3 here is CASSRPGGHTGELFF. The CDR3 DNA follows: TGTGCCAGCAGCCGACCGGGGGGCCACACCGGGGAGCTGTTTTTT.

A note on this clonotype: This beta chain is an unintended read in a library built for alpha chains; its size means little. The chain combines TRBV20-1 with TRBJ2-3, with D possibly matching TRBD2 (6 bases). Germline V gene sequence: CDR1 DFQATT, CDR2 SNEGSKA (reference sequence). Trimming stripped 3 bases from V and 3 bases from J, with 16 bases between. This CDR3 region has 15 residues. The CDR3 sequence is CSARPPPAGTDTQYF. In nucleotides, the CDR3 is TGCAGTGCTAGGCCCCCCCCTGCGGGGACAGATACGCAGTATTTT.

This clonotype was seen a few times. In a library made to pick up alpha chains, this beta chain is a stray read with a size that means little. The chain couples TRBV20-1 to TRBJ2-3, with 7 bases that match TRBD1. The V gene end was trimmed by 3 bases and the J gene end by 14 bases; junction bases not matched to a gene: 8. The CDR3 has 11 residues. Germline CDR1 reads DFQATT; CDR2 reads SNEGSKA (reference sequence). CDR3 coding DNA: TGCAGTGCTAGTACGAGGGGGCGCGCGTATTTT. Translation: CSASTRGRAYF.